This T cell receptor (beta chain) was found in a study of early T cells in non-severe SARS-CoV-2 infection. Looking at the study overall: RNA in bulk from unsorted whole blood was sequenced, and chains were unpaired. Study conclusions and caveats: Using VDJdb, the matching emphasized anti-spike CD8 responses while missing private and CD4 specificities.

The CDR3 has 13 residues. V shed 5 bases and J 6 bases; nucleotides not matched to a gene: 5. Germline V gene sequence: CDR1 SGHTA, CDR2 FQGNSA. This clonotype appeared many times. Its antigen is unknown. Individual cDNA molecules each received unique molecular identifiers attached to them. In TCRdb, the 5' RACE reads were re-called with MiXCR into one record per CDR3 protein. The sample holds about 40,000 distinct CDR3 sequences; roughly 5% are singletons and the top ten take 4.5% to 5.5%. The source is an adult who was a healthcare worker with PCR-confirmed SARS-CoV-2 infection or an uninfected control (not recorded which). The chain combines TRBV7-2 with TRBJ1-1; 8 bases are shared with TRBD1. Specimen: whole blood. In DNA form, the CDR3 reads TGTGCCAGCAGCGTTCAGGGGGCCTCTGAAGCTTTCTTT. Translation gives CASSVQGASEAFF.